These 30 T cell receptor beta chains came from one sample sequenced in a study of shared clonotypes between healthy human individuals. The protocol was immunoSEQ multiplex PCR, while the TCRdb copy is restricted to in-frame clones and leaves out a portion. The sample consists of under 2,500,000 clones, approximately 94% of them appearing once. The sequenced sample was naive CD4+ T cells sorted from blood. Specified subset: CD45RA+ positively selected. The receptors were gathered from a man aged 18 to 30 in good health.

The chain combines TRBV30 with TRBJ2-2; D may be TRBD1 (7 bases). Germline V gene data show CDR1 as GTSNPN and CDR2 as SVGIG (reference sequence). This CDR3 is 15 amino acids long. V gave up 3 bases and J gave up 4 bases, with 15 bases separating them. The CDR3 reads CAWSQGGKFTGELFF. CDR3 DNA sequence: TGTGCCTGGAGCCAGGGGGGAAAATTCACCGGGGAGCTGTTTTTT.

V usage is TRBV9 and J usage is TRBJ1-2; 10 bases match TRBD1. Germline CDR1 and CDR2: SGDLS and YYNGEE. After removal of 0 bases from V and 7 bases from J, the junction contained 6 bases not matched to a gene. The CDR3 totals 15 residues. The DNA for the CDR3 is TGTGCCAGCAGCGTAGGGGGACAGGGGTCGGGTGGCTACACCTTC. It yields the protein CASSVGGQGSGGYTF.

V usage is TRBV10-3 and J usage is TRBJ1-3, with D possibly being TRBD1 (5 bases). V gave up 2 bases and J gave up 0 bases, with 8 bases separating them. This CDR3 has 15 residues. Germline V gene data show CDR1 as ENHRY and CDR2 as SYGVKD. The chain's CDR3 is CAISERQNSGNTIYF. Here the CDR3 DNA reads TGTGCCATCAGTGAGAGACAGAACTCTGGAAACACCATATATTTT.

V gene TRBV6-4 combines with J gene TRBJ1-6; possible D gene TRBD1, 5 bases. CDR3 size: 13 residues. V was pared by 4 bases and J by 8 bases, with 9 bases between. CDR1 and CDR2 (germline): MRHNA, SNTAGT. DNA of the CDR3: TGTGCCAGCAGTGCAGGGCCAGATTCACCCCTCCACTTT. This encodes CASSAGPDSPLHF.

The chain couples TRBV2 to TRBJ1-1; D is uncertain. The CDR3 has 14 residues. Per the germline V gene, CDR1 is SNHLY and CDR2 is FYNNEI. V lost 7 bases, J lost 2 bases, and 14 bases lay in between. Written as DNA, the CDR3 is TGTGCCAGCATCGGGCGGCGCCGCAACACTGAAGCTTTCTTT. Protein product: CASIGRRRNTEAFF.

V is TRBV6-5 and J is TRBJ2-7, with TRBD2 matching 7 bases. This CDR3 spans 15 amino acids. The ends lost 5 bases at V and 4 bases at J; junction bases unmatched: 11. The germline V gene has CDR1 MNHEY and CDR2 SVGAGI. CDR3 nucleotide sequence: TGTGCCAGCAGTCCCGCGGGTAGCGGGTTGTACGAGCAGTACTTC. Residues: CASSPAGSGLYEQYF.

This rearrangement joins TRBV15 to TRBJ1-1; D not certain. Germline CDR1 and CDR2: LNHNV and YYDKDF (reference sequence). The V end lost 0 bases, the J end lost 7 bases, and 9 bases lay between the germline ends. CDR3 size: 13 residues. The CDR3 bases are TGTGCCACCAGCAGAGATCTTGAGAATGAAGCTTTCTTT. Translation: CATSRDLENEAFF.

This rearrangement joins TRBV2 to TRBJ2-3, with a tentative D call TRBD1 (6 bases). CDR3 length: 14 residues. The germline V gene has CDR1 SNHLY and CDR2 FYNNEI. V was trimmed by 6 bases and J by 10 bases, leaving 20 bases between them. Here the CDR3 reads CASRYQDSSVSQYF. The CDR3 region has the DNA TGTGCCAGCAGATACCAGGACAGTAGTGTTTCGCAGTATTTT.

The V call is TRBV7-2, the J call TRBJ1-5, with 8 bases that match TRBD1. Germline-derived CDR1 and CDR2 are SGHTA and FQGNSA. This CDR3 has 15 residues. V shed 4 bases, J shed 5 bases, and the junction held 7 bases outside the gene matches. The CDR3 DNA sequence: TGTGCCAGCAGCTCCGGACAGGGTTTTCATCAGCCCCAGCATTTT. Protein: CASSSGQGFHQPQHF.

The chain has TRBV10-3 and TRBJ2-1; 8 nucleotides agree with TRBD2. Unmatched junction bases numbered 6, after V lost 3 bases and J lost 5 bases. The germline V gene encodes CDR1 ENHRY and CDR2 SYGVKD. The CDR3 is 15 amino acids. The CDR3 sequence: CAISEPGLDNNEQFF. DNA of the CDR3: TGTGCCATCAGTGAACCGGGACTAGATAACAATGAGCAGTTCTTC.

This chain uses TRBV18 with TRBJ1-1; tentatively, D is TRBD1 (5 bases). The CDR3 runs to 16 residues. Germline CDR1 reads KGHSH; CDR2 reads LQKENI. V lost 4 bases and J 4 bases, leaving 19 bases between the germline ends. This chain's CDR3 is CASSQDRDSRTTEAFF. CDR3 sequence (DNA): TGTGCCAGCTCACAAGATCGCGACAGTAGGACCACTGAAGCTTTCTTT. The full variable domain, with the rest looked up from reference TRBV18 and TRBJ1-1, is NAGVMQNPRHLVRRRGQEARLRCSPMKGHSHVYWYRQLPEEGLKFMVYLQKENIIDESGMPKERFSAEFPKEGPSILRIQQVVRGDSAAYFCASSQDRDSRTTEAFFGQGTRLTVV.

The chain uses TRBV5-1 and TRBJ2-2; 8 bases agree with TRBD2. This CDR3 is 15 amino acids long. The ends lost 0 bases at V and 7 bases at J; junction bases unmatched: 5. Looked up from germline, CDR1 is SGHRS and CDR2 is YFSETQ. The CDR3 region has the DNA TGCGCCAGCAGCTTGGACGGGAGGGCCAACGGGGAGCTGTTTTTT. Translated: CASSLDGRANGELFF.

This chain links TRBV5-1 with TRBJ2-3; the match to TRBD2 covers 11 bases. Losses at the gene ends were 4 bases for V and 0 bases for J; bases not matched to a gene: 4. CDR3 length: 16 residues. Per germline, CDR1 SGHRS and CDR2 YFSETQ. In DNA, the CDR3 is TGCGCCAGCAGCGTTGGGACTAGCGGAAGCACAGATACGCAGTATTTT. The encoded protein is CASSVGTSGSTDTQYF.

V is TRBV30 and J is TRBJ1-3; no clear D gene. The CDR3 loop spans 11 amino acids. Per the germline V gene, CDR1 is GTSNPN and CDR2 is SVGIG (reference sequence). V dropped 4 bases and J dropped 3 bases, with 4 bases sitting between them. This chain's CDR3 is CAWNIGNTIYF. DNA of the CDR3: TGTGCCTGGAATATTGGAAACACCATATATTTT.

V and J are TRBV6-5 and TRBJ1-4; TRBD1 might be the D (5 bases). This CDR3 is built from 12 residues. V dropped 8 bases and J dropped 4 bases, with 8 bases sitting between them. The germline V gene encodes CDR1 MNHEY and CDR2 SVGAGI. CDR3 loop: CASGGVNEKLFF. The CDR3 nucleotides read TGTGCCAGCGGAGGGGTTAATGAAAAACTGTTTTTT.

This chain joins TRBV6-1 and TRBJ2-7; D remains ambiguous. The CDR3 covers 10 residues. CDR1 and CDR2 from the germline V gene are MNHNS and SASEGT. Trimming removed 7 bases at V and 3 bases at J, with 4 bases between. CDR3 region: CASTNYEQYF. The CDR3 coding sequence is TGTGCCAGCACTAACTACGAGCAGTACTTC.

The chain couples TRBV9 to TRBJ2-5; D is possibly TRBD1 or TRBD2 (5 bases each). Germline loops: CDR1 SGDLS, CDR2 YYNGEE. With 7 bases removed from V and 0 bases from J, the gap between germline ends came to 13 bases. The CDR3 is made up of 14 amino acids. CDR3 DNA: TGTGCCAGCGCCCGGGGCGGGTACCAAGAGACCCAGTACTTC. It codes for CASARGGYQETQYF.

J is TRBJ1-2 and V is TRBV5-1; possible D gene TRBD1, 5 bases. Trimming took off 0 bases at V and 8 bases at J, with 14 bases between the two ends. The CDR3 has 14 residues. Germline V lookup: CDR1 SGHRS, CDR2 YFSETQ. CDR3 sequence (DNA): TGCGCCAGCAGCTTGGACCCGGCGTCAGGGGGCTACACCTTC. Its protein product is CASSLDPASGGYTF.

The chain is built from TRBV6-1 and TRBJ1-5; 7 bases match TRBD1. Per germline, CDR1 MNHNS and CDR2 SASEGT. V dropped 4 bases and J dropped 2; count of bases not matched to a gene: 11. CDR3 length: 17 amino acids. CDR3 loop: CASSGQTGTFGNQPQHF. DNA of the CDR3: TGTGCCAGCAGTGGACAGACAGGGACGTTCGGCAATCAGCCCCAGCATTTT.

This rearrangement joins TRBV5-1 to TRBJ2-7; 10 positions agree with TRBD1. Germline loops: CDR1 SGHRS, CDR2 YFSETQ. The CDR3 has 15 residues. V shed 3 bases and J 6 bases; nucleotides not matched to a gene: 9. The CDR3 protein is CASSWDLTGGSEQYF. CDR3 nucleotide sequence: TGCGCCAGCAGCTGGGATCTGACAGGGGGCTCCGAGCAGTACTTC.

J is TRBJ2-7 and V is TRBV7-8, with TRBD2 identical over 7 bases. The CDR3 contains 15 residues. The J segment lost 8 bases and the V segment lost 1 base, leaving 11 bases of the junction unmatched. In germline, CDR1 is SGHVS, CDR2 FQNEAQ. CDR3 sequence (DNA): TGTGCCAGCAGCTTAGGCCCTAGCGGCCCTTTAAAGCAGTACTTC. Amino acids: CASSLGPSGPLKQYF.

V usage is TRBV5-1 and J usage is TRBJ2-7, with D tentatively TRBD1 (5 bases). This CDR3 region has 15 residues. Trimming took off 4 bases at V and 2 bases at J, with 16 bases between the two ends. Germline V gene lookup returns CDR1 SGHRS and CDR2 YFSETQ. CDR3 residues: CASSDVTVFPYEQYF. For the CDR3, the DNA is TGCGCCAGCAGCGACGTGACAGTTTTTCCCTACGAGCAGTACTTC. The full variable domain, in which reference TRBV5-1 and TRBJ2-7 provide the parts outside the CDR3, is KAGVTQTPRYLIKTRGQQVTLSCSPISGHRSVSWYQQTPGQGLQFLFEYFSETQRNKGNFPGRFSGRQFSNSRSEMNVSTLELGDSALYLCASSDVTVFPYEQYFGPGTRLTVT.

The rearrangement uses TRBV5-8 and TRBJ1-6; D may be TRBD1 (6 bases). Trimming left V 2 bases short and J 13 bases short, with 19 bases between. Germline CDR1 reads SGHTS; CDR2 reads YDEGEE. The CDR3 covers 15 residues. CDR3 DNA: TGTGCCAGCAGCTTATCCGGGGGGCCCGGTTATCCCCTCCACTTT. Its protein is CASSLSGGPGYPLHF.

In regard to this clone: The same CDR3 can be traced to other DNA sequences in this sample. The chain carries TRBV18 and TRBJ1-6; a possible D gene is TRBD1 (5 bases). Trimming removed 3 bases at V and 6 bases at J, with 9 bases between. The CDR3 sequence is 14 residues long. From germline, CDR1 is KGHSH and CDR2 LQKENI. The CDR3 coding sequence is TGTGCCAGCTCACCCAGGGACGGTAATTCACCCCTCCACTTT. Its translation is CASSPRDGNSPLHF. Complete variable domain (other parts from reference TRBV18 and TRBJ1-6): NAGVMQNPRHLVRRRGQEARLRCSPMKGHSHVYWYRQLPEEGLKFMVYLQKENIIDESGMPKERFSAEFPKEGPSILRIQQVVRGDSAAYFCASSPRDGNSPLHFGNGTRLTVT.

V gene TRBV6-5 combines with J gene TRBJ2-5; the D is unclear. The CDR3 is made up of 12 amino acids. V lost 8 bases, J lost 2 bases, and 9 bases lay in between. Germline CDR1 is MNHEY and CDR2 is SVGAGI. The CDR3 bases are TGTGCCAGCTGGCGTGGGCAAGAGACCCAGTACTTC. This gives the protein CASWRGQETQYF.

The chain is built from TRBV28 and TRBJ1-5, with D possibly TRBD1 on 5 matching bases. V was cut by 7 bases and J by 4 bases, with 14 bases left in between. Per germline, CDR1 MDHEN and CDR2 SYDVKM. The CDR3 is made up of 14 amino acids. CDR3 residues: CASTEGLMNQPQHF. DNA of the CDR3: TGTGCCAGCACCGAGGGACTCATGAATCAGCCCCAGCATTTT.

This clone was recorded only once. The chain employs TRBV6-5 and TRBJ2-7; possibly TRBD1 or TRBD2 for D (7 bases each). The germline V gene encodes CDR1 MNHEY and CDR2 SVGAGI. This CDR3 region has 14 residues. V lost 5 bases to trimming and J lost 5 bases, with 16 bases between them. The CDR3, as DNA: TGTGCCAGCAGTAACAGACAGGGAGGGGACGAGCAGTACTTC. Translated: CASSNRQGGDEQYF.

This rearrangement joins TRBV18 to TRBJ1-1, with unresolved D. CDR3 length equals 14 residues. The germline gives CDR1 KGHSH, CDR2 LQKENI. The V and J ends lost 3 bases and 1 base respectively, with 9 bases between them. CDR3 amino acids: CASSPDPSNTEAFF. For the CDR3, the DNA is TGTGCCAGCTCACCCGACCCTTCGAACACTGAAGCTTTCTTT.

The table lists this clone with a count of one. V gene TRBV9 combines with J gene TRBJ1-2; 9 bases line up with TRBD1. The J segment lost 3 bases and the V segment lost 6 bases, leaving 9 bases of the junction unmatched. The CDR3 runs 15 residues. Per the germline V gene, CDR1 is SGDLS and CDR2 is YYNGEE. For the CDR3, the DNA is TGTGCCAGCAACAGAGGACAGGGGAGGTACTATGGCTACACCTTC. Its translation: CASNRGQGRYYGYTF.

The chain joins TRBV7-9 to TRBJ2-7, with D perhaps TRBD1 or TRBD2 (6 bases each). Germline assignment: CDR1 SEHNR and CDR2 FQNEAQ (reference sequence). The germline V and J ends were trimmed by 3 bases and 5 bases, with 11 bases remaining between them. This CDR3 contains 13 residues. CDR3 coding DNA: TGTGCCAGCAGCTTCGGAGGGGGTAACGAGCAGTACTTC. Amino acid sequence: CASSFGGGNEQYF.